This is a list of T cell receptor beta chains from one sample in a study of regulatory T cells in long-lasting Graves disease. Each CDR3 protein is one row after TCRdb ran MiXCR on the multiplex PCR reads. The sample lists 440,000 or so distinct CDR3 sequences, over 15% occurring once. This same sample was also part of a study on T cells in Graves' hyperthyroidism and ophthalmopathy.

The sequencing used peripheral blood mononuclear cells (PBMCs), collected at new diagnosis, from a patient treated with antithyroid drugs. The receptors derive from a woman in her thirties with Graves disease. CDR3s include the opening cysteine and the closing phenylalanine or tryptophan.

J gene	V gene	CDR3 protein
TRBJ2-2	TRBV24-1	CATSDLIYRDRPNTGELFF
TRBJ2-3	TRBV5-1	CASSLDRLERDTQYF
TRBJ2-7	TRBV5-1	CASSSPLAGGGSSYEQYF
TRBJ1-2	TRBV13	CASSRPPGGYTF
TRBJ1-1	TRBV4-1	CASSEGAPLEAFF
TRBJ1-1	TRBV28	CASRKQGSPEAFF
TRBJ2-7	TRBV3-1	CASSQAQGSKQYF
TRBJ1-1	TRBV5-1	CASSSDRVDTEAFF
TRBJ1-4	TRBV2	CASSEQSGQGREKLFF
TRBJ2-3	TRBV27	CASLGTLSDTQYF
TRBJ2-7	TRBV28	CASSPSYWDRGRHEQYF
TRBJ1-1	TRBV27	CASRSGSVGEAFF
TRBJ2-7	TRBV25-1	CASSEFVGRSYEQYF
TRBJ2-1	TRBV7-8	CASSSGIAGDEQFF
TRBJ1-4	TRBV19	CASSSRTGLNEKLFF
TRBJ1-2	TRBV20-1	CSAYPGGEAYGYTF
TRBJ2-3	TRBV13	CASSKEGPRTDTQYF
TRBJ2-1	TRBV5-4	CASSPHQGAGAPNEQFF
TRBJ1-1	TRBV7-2	CASSPWGFNTEAFF
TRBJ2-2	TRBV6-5	CASSYSTGPITGELFF
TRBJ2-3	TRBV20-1	CSARPDLGDTQYF
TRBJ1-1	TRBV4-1	CASSQGRYTEAFF
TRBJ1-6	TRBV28	CASSTHLADRGGSSYNSPLHF
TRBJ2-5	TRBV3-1	CASSLLGQQETQYF
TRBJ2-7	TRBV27	CASSLMAGLAGGVSYEQYF
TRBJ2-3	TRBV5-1	CASSLIPSVALDTQYF
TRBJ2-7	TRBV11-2	CASSVGGFRYEQYF
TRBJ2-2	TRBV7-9	CASSLVPTSGTNTGELFF